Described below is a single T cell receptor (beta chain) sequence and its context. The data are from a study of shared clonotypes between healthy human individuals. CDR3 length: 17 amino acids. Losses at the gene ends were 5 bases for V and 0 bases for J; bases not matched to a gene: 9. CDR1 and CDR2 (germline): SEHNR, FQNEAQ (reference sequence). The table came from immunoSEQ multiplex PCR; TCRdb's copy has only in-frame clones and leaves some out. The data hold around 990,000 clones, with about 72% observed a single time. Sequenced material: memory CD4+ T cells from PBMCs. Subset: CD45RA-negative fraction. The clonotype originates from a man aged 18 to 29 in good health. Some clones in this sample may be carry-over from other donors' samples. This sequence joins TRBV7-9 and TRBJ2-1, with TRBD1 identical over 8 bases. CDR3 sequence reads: CASSEHRGAFSYNEQFF. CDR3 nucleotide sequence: TGTGCCAGCAGCGAACACAGGGGGGCCTTCTCCTACAATGAGCAGTTCTTC.